Shown below are 10 T cell receptor beta chains from a single sample sequenced in a study of cytomegalovirus exposure and HLA in healthy donors. It was with 60 Vbeta and 13 Jbeta primers that the PCR ran. Here immunoSEQ multiplex PCR was the method, and the copy in TCRdb shows in-frame clones only, minus some. This sample's table reports 150,000 to 200,000 clones. Sequences were obtained from PBMCs. All receptors come from a woman aged 55-70 years in good health and CMV-seronegative.

The chain combines TRBV27 with TRBJ1-2; unclear D gene. The CDR3 runs to 15 residues. Germline V gene data show CDR1 as MNHEY and CDR2 as SMNVEV (reference sequence). V was trimmed by 5 bases and J by 2 bases, leaving 15 bases between them. As DNA, the CDR3 is TGTGCCAGCAGTCCCCGGGAGGGTATAAACTATGGCTACACCTTC. It yields the protein CASSPREGINYGYTF.

The genes are TRBV2 and TRBJ1-2; D unclear. Germline V CDR1 and CDR2: SNHLY, FYNNEI. The V gene lost 1 base and the J gene lost 3 bases, with 12 bases spanning the gap. This CDR3 has 15 residues. CDR3: CASSEDSGDDYGYTF. CDR3 nucleotides: TGTGCCAGCAGTGAAGACTCAGGCGATGACTATGGCTACACCTTC.

The J gene is TRBJ2-5, the V gene TRBV25-1, with 8 nucleotides matching TRBD2. The CDR3 extends over 16 amino acids. Germline CDR1 and CDR2: MGHDK and SYGVNS. Trimming took 2 bases from V and 5 from J; bases not matched to a gene: 10. The CDR3 sequence is CASSEAPGTSRETQYF. CDR3 in DNA: TGTGCCAGCAGTGAAGCTCCCGGGACTAGTCGGGAGACCCAGTACTTC. Based on the CDR3 plus reference TRBV25-1 and TRBJ2-5, the full variable domain is EADIYQTPRYLVIGTGKKITLECSQTMGHDKMYWYQQDPGMELHLIHYSYGVNSTEKGDLSSESTVSRIRTEHFPLTLESARPSHTSQYLCASSEAPGTSRETQYFGPGTRLLVL.

This chain links TRBV9 with TRBJ1-1; unclear D gene. Trimming left V 4 bases short and J 4 bases short, with 17 bases between. This CDR3 is built from 15 residues. CDR1 is SGDLS, CDR2 YYNGEE, per germline. The CDR3 protein is CASSPPGSRVTEAFF. The CDR3 nucleotides read TGTGCCAGCAGCCCCCCCGGGAGTCGGGTCACTGAAGCTTTCTTT.

This chain uses TRBV5-1 with TRBJ2-2, with D perhaps matching TRBD1 (5 bases). V was trimmed by 4 bases and J by 6 bases, leaving 13 bases between them. There are 14 residues in the CDR3. The germline CDR1 and CDR2 sequences are SGHRS and YFSETQ. CDR3 sequence reads: CASSQLQGSGELFF. For the CDR3, the DNA is TGCGCCAGCAGCCAACTTCAGGGATCCGGGGAGCTGTTTTTT.

The chain recombines TRBV4-2 with TRBJ1-1; 10 bases agree with TRBD1. Germline V gene lookup returns CDR1 LGHNA and CDR2 YNFKEQ. With 4 bases clipped from V and 4 bases from J, the junction kept 12 bases outside the gene matches. This CDR3 has 17 amino acids. CDR3 DNA: TGTGCCAGCAGCCCCTACCTCGGGACAGGGGTAGGCACTGAAGCTTTCTTT. Its translation is CASSPYLGTGVGTEAFF.

This chain uses TRBV19 with TRBJ1-2; TRBD1 aligns across 7 bases. Germline V gene sequence: CDR1 LNHDA, CDR2 SQIVND (reference sequence). The ends lost 7 bases at V and 2 bases at J; junction bases unmatched: 10. The CDR3 is made up of 15 amino acids. The CDR3 loop is CASIPDRVLNYGYTF. CDR3 DNA: TGTGCCAGTATCCCAGACAGGGTCCTGAACTATGGCTACACCTTC.

J is TRBJ2-1 and V is TRBV5-6; 8 bases agree with TRBD2. The V gene's germline CDR1 is SGHDT and CDR2 YYEEEE. There are 15 residues in the CDR3. Losses at the gene ends were 2 bases for V and 5 bases for J; bases not matched to a gene: 6. CDR3 amino acids: CASSFRLAGHNEQFF. CDR3 in DNA: TGTGCCAGCAGCTTTAGGCTAGCGGGCCACAATGAGCAGTTCTTC.

The chain is built from TRBV19 and TRBJ2-2, with D maybe TRBD2 (5 bases). Trimming stripped 1 base from V and 6 bases from J, with 9 bases between. The CDR3 extends over 14 amino acids. Per germline, CDR1 LNHDA and CDR2 SQIVND (reference sequence). The CDR3 DNA is TGTGCCAGTAGTATAGGAGGGCCAGCCGGGGAGCTGTTTTTT. Translating it yields CASSIGGPAGELFF.

The chain recombines TRBV7-9 with TRBJ2-2; D is possibly TRBD2 (5 bases). This CDR3 has 13 residues. Trimming took 3 bases from V and 5 from J, leaving 7 bases between them. In germline, CDR1 is SEHNR, CDR2 FQNEAQ (reference sequence). CDR3 region: CASSFPGTGELFF. The CDR3 DNA follows: TGTGCCAGCAGCTTTCCGGGGACCGGGGAGCTGTTTTTT.